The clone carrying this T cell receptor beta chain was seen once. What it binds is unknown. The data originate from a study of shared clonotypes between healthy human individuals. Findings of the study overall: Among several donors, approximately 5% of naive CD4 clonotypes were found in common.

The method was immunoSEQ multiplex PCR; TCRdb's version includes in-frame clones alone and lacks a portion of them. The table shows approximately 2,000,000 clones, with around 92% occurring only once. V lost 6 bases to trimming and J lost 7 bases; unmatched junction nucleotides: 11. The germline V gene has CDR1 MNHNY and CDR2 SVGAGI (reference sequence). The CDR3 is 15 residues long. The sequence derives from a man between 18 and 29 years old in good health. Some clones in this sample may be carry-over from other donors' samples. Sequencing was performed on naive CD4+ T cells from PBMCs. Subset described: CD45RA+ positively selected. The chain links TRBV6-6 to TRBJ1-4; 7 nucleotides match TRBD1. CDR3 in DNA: TGTGCCAGCAGCCCACCGTGGCAGGGGGGTGAAAAACTGTTTTTT. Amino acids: CASSPPWQGGEKLFF.